This T cell receptor beta chain is from a study of T cells in Graves' hyperthyroidism and ophthalmopathy. Overall study findings and caveats: Ophthalmopathy was distinguished from stable hyperthyroidism by 13 V-J signatures.

The sample holds many counts of this clonotype. Its antigen is undetermined. Researchers took RNA transcripts and amplified the TCR beta CDR3 regions from them. TCR CDR3 regions were first amplified by RT-PCR with HTBI primers. TCRdb fed the multiplex PCR reads into MiXCR, producing one record per CDR3 protein. This table has 300,000 to 450,000 distinct CDR3 sequences, 15% to 19% appearing once. Trimming removed 6 bases at V and 3 bases at J, with 11 bases between. Germline-derived CDR1 and CDR2 are MDHEN and SYDVKM. CDR3 length: 13 residues. Initially, at the first diagnosis of hyperthyroidism and before any ophthalmopathy symptoms, blood was sampled.

J is TRBJ1-1 and V is TRBV28; D perhaps matches TRBD1 (5 bases). This clonotype was sampled from a young woman with Graves' hyperthyroidism that later progressed to Graves' ophthalmopathy. Sequences were obtained from blood. The CDR3 spells CASRSSGDTEAFF. In DNA form, the CDR3 reads TGTGCCAGCAGGTCCTCGGGGGACACTGAAGCTTTCTTT.